These T cell receptor beta chains were read from a single sample in a study of OX40 agonist ivuxolimab in advanced cancers. The data were produced by immunoSEQ multiplex PCR, yet TCRdb's version contains in-frame clones alone and is incomplete. The sample lists 77,000 or so clones, more than 85% occurring once. The sequences come from CD4+ or CD8+ T cells sorted from blood, collected in a trial of the OX40 agonist ivuxolimab. The receptor set was obtained from an adult with an advanced solid tumor such as melanoma, head and neck, liver or kidney cancer. Each CDR3 is given with its conserved first and last residue. The order of the fields is V gene, clone size, J gene, D gene, CDR3 DNA, CDR3 protein. The D gene is left open where the match is weak. Not every row has a clone size; where given, it reads once, few, many or a size class.

v_call: TRBV7-9
clone_size: NA
j_call: TRBJ1-1
d_call: NA
cdr3_nt: TGTGCCAGCAGCTTGGGCGGTCCCATGAACACTGAAGCTTTCTTT
cdr3_aa: CASSLGGPMNTEAFF

v_call: TRBV9
clone_size: NA
j_call: TRBJ2-7
d_call: TRBD1
cdr3_nt: TGTGCCAGCAGCGCCGGGACAGGGGTCCCCTACGAGCAGTACTTC
cdr3_aa: CASSAGTGVPYEQYF

v_call: TRBV6-6
clone_size: NA
j_call: TRBJ1-2
d_call: TRBD1
cdr3_nt: TGTGCCAGCAGTACCGACAGGGTTATCTACACCTTC
cdr3_aa: CASSTDRVIYTF

v_call: TRBV18
clone_size: NA
j_call: TRBJ2-3
d_call: NA
cdr3_nt: TGTGCCAGCTCACCCGGGCTAGATCCTATCGCGCAGTATTTT
cdr3_aa: CASSPGLDPIAQYF

v_call: TRBV14
clone_size: NA
j_call: TRBJ2-7
d_call: TRBD1
cdr3_nt: TGTGCCAGCAGCCACGGGACAGCTTCCTACGAGCAGTACTTC
cdr3_aa: CASSHGTASYEQYF

v_call: TRBV2
clone_size: NA
j_call: TRBJ1-2
d_call: NA
cdr3_nt: TGTGCCAGCAGTGAAGGCGGGGAGGCATCCCATGGCTACACCTTC
cdr3_aa: CASSEGGEASHGYTF

v_call: TRBV4-1
clone_size: NA
j_call: TRBJ1-5
d_call: TRBD1
cdr3_nt: TGCGCCAGCAGCCTAATGGACAGGGAGGATCAGCCCCAGCATTTT
cdr3_aa: CASSLMDREDQPQHF

v_call: TRBV11-2
clone_size: NA
j_call: TRBJ1-5
d_call: NA
cdr3_nt: TGTGCCAGCAGCTTACGTTCAGGGGACGGCAATCAGCCCCAGCATTTT
cdr3_aa: CASSLRSGDGNQPQHF

v_call: TRBV5-1
clone_size: NA
j_call: TRBJ2-7
d_call: TRBD1
cdr3_nt: TGCGCCAGCAGCGCAGGACAGGGGTACTACGAGCAGTACTTC
cdr3_aa: CASSAGQGYYEQYF

v_call: TRBV7-2
clone_size: NA
j_call: TRBJ2-3
d_call: NA
cdr3_nt: TGTGCCAGCAGCTTATCGGTCTGGGAGGATACGCAGTATTTT
cdr3_aa: CASSLSVWEDTQYF

v_call: TRBV2
clone_size: NA
j_call: TRBJ1-1
d_call: NA
cdr3_nt: TGTGCCAGCAGGTCGGGGCAGCAAAACACTGAAGCTTTCTTT
cdr3_aa: CASRSGQQNTEAFF

v_call: TRBV2
clone_size: NA
j_call: TRBJ2-1
d_call: TRBD2
cdr3_nt: TGTGCCAGCAGTTCTAGCGGGGGGGCAAGATACAATGAGCAGTTCTTC
cdr3_aa: CASSSSGGARYNEQFF

v_call: TRBV15
clone_size: NA
j_call: TRBJ2-2
d_call: NA
cdr3_nt: TGTGCCACCATTAGGAGGGGCACCGGGGAGCTGTTTTTT
cdr3_aa: CATIRRGTGELFF

v_call: TRBV10-2
clone_size: NA
j_call: TRBJ1-1
d_call: NA
cdr3_nt: TGCGCCAGCAGAATCGACAGTGAAGCTTTCTTT
cdr3_aa: CASRIDSEAFF

v_call: TRBV5-1
clone_size: NA
j_call: TRBJ1-4
d_call: TRBD1
cdr3_nt: TGCGCCAGCAGCTTGCTGAAGTTCCAGGGGGCGGGAGAAAAACTGTTTTTT
cdr3_aa: CASSLLKFQGAGEKLFF

v_call: TRBV19
clone_size: NA
j_call: TRBJ2-7
d_call: NA
cdr3_nt: TGTGCCAGTAGTATGTTCCCGGGGCCCTACGAGCAGTACTTC
cdr3_aa: CASSMFPGPYEQYF

v_call: TRBV7-3
clone_size: NA
j_call: TRBJ2-3
d_call: TRBD2
cdr3_nt: TGTGCCAGCAGCCGCGGGGGGGCCGAGGGAGATACGCAGTATTTT
cdr3_aa: CASSRGGAEGDTQYF

v_call: TRBV27
clone_size: few
j_call: TRBJ1-1
d_call: NA
cdr3_nt: TGTGCCAGCAGAAAGAACACTGAAGCTTTCTTT
cdr3_aa: CASRKNTEAFF

v_call: TRBV6-5
clone_size: NA
j_call: TRBJ1-4
d_call: NA
cdr3_nt: TGTGCCAGCTCCTGGGGGCTTGCAACTAATGAAAAACTGTTTTTT
cdr3_aa: CASSWGLATNEKLFF

v_call: TRBV7-2
clone_size: once
j_call: TRBJ2-7
d_call: TRBD2
cdr3_nt: TGTGCCAGCAGCCCCACGGGGGGGACTCCCTACGAGCAGTACTTC
cdr3_aa: CASSPTGGTPYEQYF

v_call: TRBV2
clone_size: NA
j_call: TRBJ2-7
d_call: NA
cdr3_nt: TGTGCCAGCAGTGAAGTGGCCCAGGGGGAGGGGCTCGAGCAGTACTTC
cdr3_aa: CASSEVAQGEGLEQYF

v_call: TRBV15
clone_size: once
j_call: TRBJ2-5
d_call: TRBD1
cdr3_nt: TGTGCCACCAGCAGAGATCGTGCAGGGGGAAAACAAGAGACCCAGTACTTC
cdr3_aa: CATSRDRAGGKQETQYF

v_call: TRBV11-2
clone_size: NA
j_call: TRBJ1-4
d_call: NA
cdr3_nt: TGTGCCAGCAGCTTAGTAGTCTCCCCGGGGGAAAAACTGTTTTTT
cdr3_aa: CASSLVVSPGEKLFF

v_call: TRBV9
clone_size: NA
j_call: TRBJ2-7
d_call: NA
cdr3_nt: TGTGCCAGCAGCACCAGACAGAACGGCTACGAGCAGTACTTC
cdr3_aa: CASSTRQNGYEQYF

v_call: TRBV5-1
clone_size: once
j_call: TRBJ2-5
d_call: TRBD2
cdr3_nt: TGCGCCAGCAGCCCTTTACTAGCGGGGGGGCGTAGAGAGACCCAGTACTTC
cdr3_aa: CASSPLLAGGRRETQYF

v_call: TRBV19
clone_size: once
j_call: TRBJ1-1
d_call: NA
cdr3_nt: TGTGCCAGTACCCAGCTGCTGAACACTGAAGCTTTCTTT
cdr3_aa: CASTQLLNTEAFF

v_call: TRBV27
clone_size: NA
j_call: TRBJ2-5
d_call: NA
cdr3_nt: TGTGCCAGCAGCCCGCGTGACTGGTACCAAGAGACCCAGTACTTC
cdr3_aa: CASSPRDWYQETQYF

v_call: TRBV7-8
clone_size: NA
j_call: TRBJ1-2
d_call: NA
cdr3_nt: TGTGCCAGCAGCTTAGTCCCCGGGGGGTCTGGCTACACCTTC
cdr3_aa: CASSLVPGGSGYTF

v_call: TRBV19
clone_size: NA
j_call: TRBJ1-2
d_call: TRBD1
cdr3_nt: TGTGCCAGTAGCCCCCAGGGGGCTTCAAACTATGGCTACACCTTC
cdr3_aa: CASSPQGASNYGYTF

v_call: TRBV6-5
clone_size: NA
j_call: TRBJ2-7
d_call: TRBD2
cdr3_nt: TGTGCCAGCAGTTACATCGAGCGGGGGGAAGCTGACGAGCAGTACTTC
cdr3_aa: CASSYIERGEADEQYF

v_call: TRBV2
clone_size: NA
j_call: TRBJ1-1
d_call: NA
cdr3_nt: TGTGCCAGCACCTCCCCGAGGAAGGGAGAGGGTGAAGCTTTCTTT
cdr3_aa: CASTSPRKGEGEAFF

v_call: TRBV5-6
clone_size: NA
j_call: TRBJ1-2
d_call: NA
cdr3_nt: TGTGCCAGCAGCTTGTTGTTCCCTAACGATGGCTACACCTTC
cdr3_aa: CASSLLFPNDGYTF

v_call: TRBV29-1
clone_size: NA
j_call: TRBJ2-7
d_call: TRBD1
cdr3_nt: TGCAGCGTCGAGACAGGGGCCTACGAGCAGTACTTC
cdr3_aa: CSVETGAYEQYF

v_call: TRBV5-1
clone_size: NA
j_call: TRBJ2-2
d_call: NA
cdr3_nt: TGCGCCAGCGGTTTCGGGTCCGGGGAGCTGTTTTTT
cdr3_aa: CASGFGSGELFF

v_call: TRBV27
clone_size: NA
j_call: TRBJ1-2
d_call: NA
cdr3_nt: TGTGCCAGCAGTTGGGGGAGGGGCGAGGGCTACACCTTC
cdr3_aa: CASSWGRGEGYTF

v_call: TRBV27
clone_size: NA
j_call: TRBJ2-1
d_call: TRBD2
cdr3_nt: TGTGCCAGCAGTCCTAGCGGGTCGTCCTACAATGAGCAGTTCTTC
cdr3_aa: CASSPSGSSYNEQFF

v_call: TRBV19
clone_size: NA
j_call: TRBJ2-1
d_call: NA
cdr3_nt: TGTGCCAGTAGTTCCGGGGGGCTCTATGAGCAGTTCTTC
cdr3_aa: CASSSGGLYEQFF

v_call: TRBV4-3
clone_size: NA
j_call: TRBJ2-7
d_call: NA
cdr3_nt: TGCGCCAGCAGCCAAGGGACCTTCTACGAGCAGTACTTC
cdr3_aa: CASSQGTFYEQYF

v_call: TRBV27
clone_size: NA
j_call: TRBJ2-7
d_call: TRBD1
cdr3_nt: TGTGCCAGCAGTTGGGGACAGGGCTACGAGCAGTACTTC
cdr3_aa: CASSWGQGYEQYF

v_call: TRBV4-2
clone_size: NA
j_call: TRBJ1-2
d_call: TRBD1
cdr3_nt: TGTGCCAGCAGCCAAGGCACAGGGGCCTTCTATGGCTACACCTTC
cdr3_aa: CASSQGTGAFYGYTF

v_call: TRBV7-9
clone_size: NA
j_call: TRBJ2-7
d_call: NA
cdr3_nt: TGTGCCAGCAGCTGGGAGGGGGCGAAGGTGTACGAGCAGTACTTC
cdr3_aa: CASSWEGAKVYEQYF

v_call: TRBV5-6
clone_size: NA
j_call: TRBJ2-7
d_call: NA
cdr3_nt: TGTGCCAGCAGCTCGGATCTCTACGAGCAGTACTTC
cdr3_aa: CASSSDLYEQYF

v_call: TRBV27
clone_size: NA
j_call: TRBJ1-6
d_call: NA
cdr3_nt: TGTGCCAGCAGTTTAGGGGGTCGCAATAATTCACCCCTCCACTTT
cdr3_aa: CASSLGGRNNSPLHF

v_call: TRBV5-8
clone_size: NA
j_call: TRBJ2-3
d_call: NA
cdr3_nt: TGTGCCAGCAGCCTTAGATACCCAGAAGATACGCAGTATTTT
cdr3_aa: CASSLRYPEDTQYF

v_call: TRBV7-9
clone_size: once
j_call: TRBJ2-7
d_call: NA
cdr3_nt: TGTGCCAGCAGTTCTCCCTCCTACGAGCAGTACTTC
cdr3_aa: CASSSPSYEQYF

v_call: TRBV7-9
clone_size: NA
j_call: TRBJ2-1
d_call: TRBD2
cdr3_nt: TGTGCCAGCAGCCCACTAGCGGGGGGGCCTTACAATGAGCAGTTCTTC
cdr3_aa: CASSPLAGGPYNEQFF

v_call: TRBV6-4
clone_size: few
j_call: TRBJ1-2
d_call: NA
cdr3_nt: TGTGCCAGCAGTGACTCCGTGTCAGGAACTGGCTACACCTTC
cdr3_aa: CASSDSVSGTGYTF

v_call: TRBV7-9
clone_size: NA
j_call: TRBJ2-1
d_call: TRBD2
cdr3_nt: TGTGCCAGCAGCCCAGTAGCGGGGGCAAGTTACAATGAGCAGTTCTTC
cdr3_aa: CASSPVAGASYNEQFF

v_call: TRBV18
clone_size: once
j_call: TRBJ1-1
d_call: NA
cdr3_nt: TGTGCCAGCTCACCAGATCCAGGGAACACTGAAGCTTTCTTT
cdr3_aa: CASSPDPGNTEAFF

v_call: TRBV12-5
clone_size: NA
j_call: TRBJ2-3
d_call: TRBD2
cdr3_nt: TGTGCTAGTGGGCTCGGACTAGCGGGGAGCACAGATACGCAGTATTTT
cdr3_aa: CASGLGLAGSTDTQYF

v_call: TRBV7-9
clone_size: NA
j_call: TRBJ2-5
d_call: NA
cdr3_nt: TGTGCCAGCAGCTCTCAGGGGTCCCTCTACCAAGAGACCCAGTACTTC
cdr3_aa: CASSSQGSLYQETQYF

v_call: TRBV5-1
clone_size: NA
j_call: TRBJ1-2
d_call: TRBD1
cdr3_nt: TGCGCCAGCGGACATGGGACAGGACTCCTTAACTATGGCTACACCTTC
cdr3_aa: CASGHGTGLLNYGYTF